This TCR beta chain was observed in a study of blood T cells in healthy people across ages (dated by TCRdb to the mid-2010s). With respect to the entire study: In model experiments, template switching captured roughly one uniquely barcoded TCR beta cDNA molecule for every two T cells. To track age-related changes in TCR beta repertoire diversity, the study relied on deep sequencing normalized with unique cDNA molecular identifiers. The donors were split into four age groups: young (average approximately 16 years), middle-aged (about 40), aged (more than 60) and long-lived (about 82). Two additional independent replicas of 1 million unique cDNA reads from the same blood draw were analyzed for two donors (one aged 18 to 30 and one aged 80 or older).

The donors were some 39 Caucasian individuals from Russia, aged roughly 6 to 100 years, who were systemically healthy. Each donor gave 8.5 to 10 milliliters of peripheral blood, collected into EDTA-treated Vacutainer tubes. PBMCs were isolated by Ficoll-Paque density-gradient centrifugation, with at least 7 million obtained per sample. Total RNA, at least 6 micrograms per sample, was extracted from PBMCs with Trizol reagent. For every donor, an aliquot of PBMCs went through flow cytometry to measure the percentages of naive CD45RAhigh/CD27high T cells. Libraries were prepared through 5' RACE. Sequencing was performed on an Illumina HiSeq 2500. A second PCR of about 6 to 11 cycles was run with a J-beta primer mix and a sample-barcoded 5' primer. A unique molecular identifier was introduced onto each TCR beta cDNA molecule by a template-switch 5' adaptor carrying 12 random nucleotides. At least 2.5 million CDR3-containing paired-end reads were obtained from each sample. The Mint cDNA synthesis kit, primed by a TRBC-specific oligonucleotide, was used to synthesize first-strand cDNA from all RNA. After uracil-DNA glycosylase treatment, a first 18-cycle PCR used universal primers M1SS and BC2_uni_R on all cDNA. In the paper's pipeline: Each sample was normalized by randomly selecting 1 million high-quality reads, each carrying a distinct molecular identifier. Instead of being binned into consensus sequences, reads with shared molecular identifiers were discarded. MiTCR, with a Q25 quality threshold and the strictest error-elimination algorithm, was used for CDR3 identification, clonotype clustering and error correction. A nonparametric unseen species model with Euler transformation was used to estimate a lower bound on total TCR beta diversity. The public reads were reanalyzed by TCRdb: fastp trimming at Q25, MiXCR alignment, in-frame beta chains only. Each CDR3 protein gets just one entry, which takes the most common genes and DNA from the rows behind it. The V and J calls come from TCRdb's annotation, not from the publication. A total of under 700,000 distinct CDR3 sequences appear in this sample, more than 20% of them only once. The biggest ten clones account for less than 9% of the sample.

Notes on this clonotype: Its specific antigen is unknown. No base qualities exist here, and no much larger clone lies one base off it.

Study-wide conclusions, independent of this receptor: As age increased, observed TCR beta diversity per million T cells dropped in a roughly linear way, and a significant reduction was already evident by age 40. Conclusive comparison of naive and antigen-experienced compartments was prevented by the profiling of bulk unsorted PBMCs. The percentage of naive T cells measured by flow cytometry correlated strongly with observed TCR beta diversity. Estimates of total diversity from one million sequenced T cells were regarded as lower bounds and underestimates. Because the CMV infection status of the donors was unknown, age-related changes in expanded clonotypes may potentially have been confounded. Compared with the aged group, more naive CD4+ T cells, fewer expanded clones and increased TCR diversity were shown by the long-lived group, suggesting age selection.

The data also belong to a second study, concerning T cells of mothers and their children. As that second paper reports: Nine systemically healthy Caucasian individuals, comprising three mothers and their six children, were included as donors. cDNA synthesis consumed the entire amount of extracted RNA, loaded at about 1.5 ug RNA in each 15 ul reaction. In the second PCR, the M1S primer added sample barcodes and 2-4 random nucleotides. Over 8.5 million TCR beta CDR3 reads came from each mother, compared with about 3 million reads from each child. TCR recombination output is similarly shaped by thymic selection in related and unrelated pairs, with a minor effect exerted by inherited differences. Normalized repertoire overlap in related mother-child pairs was always slightly higher than in unrelated mother-child pairs, but the difference was never significant. No persistent microchimeric T cell clones were found, with a detection sensitivity of roughly 92 clones per million clonotypes. In the study, deep NGS was used to compare the TCR beta repertoires of mothers and children, and features distinguishing related mother-child pairs from unrelated individuals were sought. Mothers averaged about 37 +/- 4 years of age and children averaged 11 +/- 4 years. After adapters were ligated using NEBNext reagents, the libraries underwent 100+100 nt paired-end sequencing on an Illumina HiSeq 2000. To prevent cross-contamination, the mother and child libraries were prepared a month apart and were sequenced in separate runs. For each donor, somewhere between 500,000 and 2,000,000 distinct TCR beta clonotypes were identified. Naive TCR beta clonotypes were estimated from low-frequency clonotypes matched to each donor's FACS-determined naive share, without sorting.

Input material: blood. The TCR originated in a boy aged 5-17 years in good health.

The nucleotide sequence is TGCAGTGCTCCGCCGGGGGGGAGCACAGATACGCAGTATTTT. Its product reads: CSAPPGGSTDTQYF. The rearrangement joined TRBV20-1 to TRBJ2-3; 8 junctional bases match TRBD2. The CDR3 starts with the cysteine, ends with the phenylalanine, and has 14 residues. Of all the DNA, just the CDR3 is kept, 42 bases in frame from base 1. Trimming takes 5 bases off V and 0 bases off J; junction bases not matched to a gene: 4. In the germline V gene (reference sequence), CDR1 corresponds to DFQATT and CDR2 to SNEGSKA.